This T cell receptor beta chain was captured by sequencing in a study of T cell responses to AZD1222 COVID-19 vaccine. Study-wide results and caveats: Sampling that yielded the repertoires occurred only after the peak T cell response. With dominance at 160-218 and 743-854, vaccine-associated CD4 TCRs spanned spike. Spike-specific TCR breadth and depth grew following two AZD1222 doses.

Germline V gene lookup returns CDR1 SGHTA and CDR2 FQGTGA. V was pared by 5 bases and J by 4 bases, with 10 bases of the junction left unmatched. The CDR3 runs to 16 residues. Using immunoSEQ multiplex PCR, the repertoire was profiled, and TCRdb retains in-frame clones only, with some absent. The table has about 130,000 clones, over 75% seen once. This clone turned up a few times. The antigen remains unidentified. The sample here was peripheral blood, taken on day 0 of AZD1222 vaccination. This chain uses TRBV7-3 with TRBJ2-2, with 7 bases matching TRBD2. This receptor was identified in an adult in good health. The CDR3 DNA follows: TGTGCCAGCAGCCTGGAGGCGGGGGAGCGCACCGGGGAGCTGTTTTTT. Protein: CASSLEAGERTGELFF.